This record concerns one T cell receptor beta chain sequence. This entry belongs to a study of blood T cell repertoires in COVID-19. In the study overall: Acute and convalescent COVID-19 specimens originated in the United States, Italy and Spain. PBMCs, B-cell-depleted T cells, or T cells provided the cDNA or gDNA that made up the material.

V lost 3 bases and J lost 3; bases outside the gene matches: 5. The CDR3 consists of 15 residues. CDR1 is KGHSH and CDR2 is LQKENI in the germline V gene. Original analysis: Counts of nucleated cells, estimated from reference gene primer amplification, were obtained. Libraries were prepared by immunoSEQ multiplex PCR; TCRdb keeps only in-frame clonotypes and omits some of them. D and trimming come from the DNA, and the V and J calls and clone size come from that table. Of some 100,000 clones listed, approximately 90% were seen once; the top ten hold 4.8%. Sample: peripheral blood. The sequence came from a woman older than 75 with active COVID-19. This chain links TRBV18 with TRBJ2-1; 7 nucleotides align to TRBD1. Here the CDR3 reads CASSPSAGGYNEQFF. CDR3 in DNA: TGTGCCAGCTCACCGTCGGCAGGGGGCTACAATGAGCAGTTCTTC.